Following are 29 T cell receptor beta chains from one sample sequenced in a study of blood T cell repertoires in COVID-19 (dated by TCRdb to 2018 to 2020). Library method: the immunoSEQ multiplex PCR assay. Not all clones reach the TCRdb copy of this immuneACCESS table, which keeps in-frame sequences only. Checked studies attribute under half of the gap to unresolved V genes and leave the rest unexplained. For this sample there are some 97,000 clones; just under 85% appear just once. Around an eighth of the sample is taken by the ten largest. Sequences were obtained from peripheral blood. The receptor source for this set is a man aged 50 or older with active or convalescent COVID-19.

The chain employs TRBV29-1 and TRBJ2-7, with unresolved D. This CDR3 has 14 residues. CDR1 SQVTM and CDR2 ANQGSEA come from the germline V gene. The V end was cut by 0 bases, the J end by 3 bases, with 12 bases between. This CDR3 reads CSVEDGSSNYEQYF. The CDR3 DNA follows: TGCAGCGTTGAAGACGGTTCCTCGAACTACGAGCAGTACTTC.

The gene calls are TRBV6-5 and TRBJ2-7; TRBD1 matches 7 bases. Trimming at V came to 6 bases and at J to 1 base, leaving 6 bases not matched to a gene. The V gene's germline CDR1 is MNHEY and CDR2 SVGAGI. The CDR3 length is 14 residues. The CDR3, as DNA: TGTGCCAGCAGACCTGGACAGGCTTCCTACGAGCAGTACTTC. Its protein is CASRPGQASYEQYF.

This chain connects TRBV18 to TRBJ2-1, with 7 nucleotides matching TRBD2. The CDR3 spans 14 residues. With 3 bases clipped from V and 8 bases from J, the junction kept 7 bases outside the gene matches. Germline CDR1 KGHSH, CDR2 LQKENI. This chain's CDR3 is CASSPTSPDDEQFF. DNA of the CDR3: TGTGCCAGCTCACCGACTAGCCCTGATGATGAGCAGTTCTTC.

In nucleotides, the CDR3 is TGTGCCAGCAGGTCCTATGTAGGACTGAACACCGGGGAGCTGTTTTTT. It specifies CASRSYVGLNTGELFF. The chain has TRBV27 and TRBJ2-2; D might be TRBD2 (5 bases). The germline CDR1 and CDR2 sequences are MNHEY and SMNVEV (reference sequence). CDR3 length: 16 amino acids. The V end was cut by 6 bases, the J end by 1 base, with 15 bases between.

The rearrangement joins TRBV15 to TRBJ1-4; D gene ambiguous. The CDR3 extends over 13 amino acids. Trimming took 5 bases from V and 10 from J, leaving 14 bases between them. Germline V gene lookup returns CDR1 LNHNV and CDR2 YYDKDF (reference sequence). For the CDR3, the DNA is TGTGCCACCAGCTCGCCTGGGAGATTAAAACTGTTTTTT. Protein product: CATSSPGRLKLFF.

The chain recombines TRBV6-1 with TRBJ1-1; no clear D. This CDR3 contains 13 residues. Trimming left V 2 bases short and J 1 base short, with 5 bases between. Germline loops: CDR1 MNHNS, CDR2 SASEGT. Here the CDR3 reads CASSEIRNTEAFF. The DNA of the CDR3 is TGTGCCAGCAGTGAAATCCGGAACACTGAAGCTTTCTTT.

This clone was detected only once. The chain uses TRBV18 and TRBJ1-6; TRBD1 matches at 7 bases. With V trimmed by 4 bases and J by 10 bases, 1 base remained unmatched. From germline, CDR1 is KGHSH and CDR2 LQKENI. The CDR3 extends over 12 amino acids. In nucleotides, the CDR3 is TGTGCCAGCTCACTACAGGGGTCACCCCTCCACTTT. Protein product: CASSLQGSPLHF.

The chain is built from TRBV29-1 and TRBJ2-7; D perhaps matches TRBD1 (6 bases). There are 13 residues in the CDR3. CDR1 and CDR2 from the germline V gene are SQVTM and ANQGSEA. Trimming cost V 4 bases and J 5 bases, with 15 bases left between them. CDR3 coding DNA: TGCAGCGTTGTAGGGCACCGGACAGACGAGCAGTACTTC. This sequence encodes CSVVGHRTDEQYF.

The V and J genes are TRBV5-1 and TRBJ1-1; TRBD1 aligns across 7 bases. V was clipped by 5 bases and J by 5 bases; unmatched bases: 12. Germline V lookup: CDR1 SGHRS, CDR2 YFSETQ. CDR3 length: 15 amino acids. This CDR3 reads CASRLDTGVYTEAFF. In DNA, the CDR3 is TGCGCCAGCAGACTGGATACAGGGGTATATACTGAAGCTTTCTTT.

The chain couples TRBV7-9 to TRBJ1-2; 7 positions agree with TRBD1. Germline V CDR1 and CDR2: SEHNR, FQNEAQ (reference sequence). The length of the CDR3 is 15 residues. V trimming: 0 bases; J trimming: 4 bases; junction bases outside the gene matches: 5. In DNA, the CDR3 is TGTGCCAGCAGCTTAGCCGGGACAGAAAGCTATGGCTACACCTTC. Translating it yields CASSLAGTESYGYTF.

This chain joins TRBV11-2 and TRBJ2-3; 11 nucleotides match TRBD2. V was clipped by 3 bases and J by 2 bases; unmatched bases: 10. CDR1 is SGHAT, CDR2 FQNNGV, per germline. There are 18 residues in the CDR3. This chain's CDR3 is CASSFSGIAGGPTDTQYF. In DNA form, the CDR3 reads TGTGCCAGCAGCTTTTCTGGCATAGCGGGAGGGCCCACAGATACGCAGTATTTT.

This clone has a count of ten or more. The V gene is TRBV27, the J gene TRBJ2-7; D is ambiguous. Germline V lookup: CDR1 MNHEY, CDR2 SMNVEV (reference sequence). This CDR3 comprises 15 residues. V was shortened by 6 bases and J by 0 bases, with 15 bases between the two germline ends. Here the CDR3 DNA reads TGTGCCAGCAGCGAAGCGCGTACGAACTCCTACGAGCAGTACTTC. Encoded protein: CASSEARTNSYEQYF.

Note on this clone: The same CDR3 also results from other DNA sequences found in this sample. This chain joins TRBV24-1 and TRBJ1-2, with TRBD1 identical over 7 bases. CDR3 length: 14 residues. The V gene's germline CDR1 is KGHDR and CDR2 SFDVKD. The V and J ends lost 2 bases and 2 bases, in that order; junction bases with no gene match: 1. The CDR3 protein is CATSDSTGNYGYTF. In DNA, the CDR3 is TGTGCCACCAGTGATTCGACAGGGAACTATGGCTACACCTTC.

The rearrangement links TRBV11-2 to TRBJ1-1; no reliable D call. Germline-derived CDR1 and CDR2 are SGHAT and FQNNGV. The CDR3 loop spans 14 amino acids. V lost 2 bases and J lost 0, with 7 bases in between. Here the CDR3 reads CASSLYRLNTEAFF. The CDR3 coding sequence is TGTGCCAGCAGCTTATACAGATTGAACACTGAAGCTTTCTTT.

This clone has only a few counts. The chain uses TRBV5-8 and TRBJ1-2; 7 bases align to TRBD1. The germline V gene encodes CDR1 SGHTS and CDR2 YDEGEE. The CDR3 length is 15 residues. Trimming removed 1 base from V and 5 bases from J; junction bases left unmatched: 8. DNA for the CDR3: TGTGCCAGCAGCTTGTCGAGGGGGCTAATTTATGGCTACACCTTC. It is translated as CASSLSRGLIYGYTF.

This chain links TRBV21-1 with TRBJ1-5; no check of the table's D call, TRBD1, against the DNA was made. TRBV21-1 is designated a pseudogene. This CDR3 region has 16 residues. The CDR3 loop is CASSTRGTVDPQPQHF. CDR3 nucleotides: TGTGCCAGCAGCACCCGGGGGACAGTTGACCCTCAGCCCCAGCATTTT.

The chain carries TRBV24-1 and TRBJ2-7; 9 bases are a match to TRBD1. Germline V gives CDR1 KGHDR, CDR2 SFDVKD. The CDR3 is 15 residues long. After removal of 4 bases from V and 7 bases from J, the junction contained 10 bases not matched to a gene. CDR3 sequence (DNA): TGTGCCACCAGTGAGCCGGGACAGGGAAAAGGGGAGCAGTACTTC. Translated, it gives CATSEPGQGKGEQYF.

CDR3 nucleotides: TGCGCCAGCAGCTTGGCGCGGGGGAGAGAGCAGTACTTC. Protein sequence: CASSLARGREQYF. This sequence joins TRBV5-1 and TRBJ2-7, with 7 bases identical to TRBD2. CDR1 and CDR2 (germline): SGHRS, YFSETQ. The CDR3 runs 13 residues. Germline trimming cut 0 bases from V and 7 bases from J; bases unmatched to any gene: 4.

The chain recombines TRBV24-1 with TRBJ2-5; perhaps TRBD2 as D (5 bases). The germline V and J ends were trimmed by 3 bases and 5 bases, with 15 bases remaining between them. The germline V gene encodes CDR1 KGHDR and CDR2 SFDVKD. The CDR3 contains 15 residues. CDR3 in amino acids: CATSDTHSGWETQYF. CDR3 coding DNA: TGTGCCACCAGTGATACCCATTCGGGGTGGGAGACCCAGTACTTC.

This chain connects TRBV7-2 to TRBJ2-3, with 7 bases matching TRBD2. The germline gives CDR1 SGHTA, CDR2 FQGNSA. The V and J ends lost 5 bases and 0 bases, in that order; junction bases with no gene match: 17. The CDR3 has 19 amino acids. CDR3 amino acids: CASSPTLAEAAASTDTQYF. In DNA, the CDR3 is TGTGCCAGCAGCCCAACCCTAGCGGAGGCTGCCGCTAGCACAGATACGCAGTATTTT. The full variable domain, completed using reference TRBV7-2 and TRBJ2-3, is GAGVSQSPSNKVTEKGKDVELRCDPISGHTALYWYRQSLGQGLEFLIYFQGNSAPDKSGLPSDRFSAERTGGSVSTLTIQRTQQEDSAVYLCASSPTLAEAAASTDTQYFGPGTRLTVL.

V gene TRBV7-9 combines with J gene TRBJ1-1; D unresolved. Germline loops: CDR1 SEHNR, CDR2 FQNEAQ (reference sequence). CDR3 length: 10 residues. V was clipped by 8 bases and J by 2 bases, with 3 bases between them. CDR3 DNA: TGTGCCAGCGGCAACACTGAAGCTTTCTTT. This gives the protein CASGNTEAFF.

This clone was observed a single time. This chain uses TRBV12-3 or TRBV12-4 with TRBJ1-5, with 7 positions matching TRBD1. The CDR3 runs to 13 residues. V lost 6 bases to trimming and J lost 5 bases; unmatched junction nucleotides: 4. DNA of the CDR3: TGTGCCAGCAGCCCAACAGGGGATCAGCCCCAGCATTTT. The encoded protein is CASSPTGDQPQHF.

This sequence joins TRBV28 and TRBJ2-2, with 10 positions matching TRBD2. Looked up from germline, CDR1 is MDHEN and CDR2 is SYDVKM. The ends lost 7 bases at V and 0 bases at J; junction bases unmatched: 2. The CDR3 length is 15 residues. This CDR3 is CASKTSGANTGELFF. CDR3 DNA sequence: TGTGCCAGCAAAACTAGCGGGGCGAACACCGGGGAGCTGTTTTTT. Full variable domain (remainder filled in from reference TRBV28 and TRBJ2-2): DVKVTQSSRYLVKRTGEKVFLECVQDMDHENMFWYRQDPGLGLRLIYFSYDVKMKEKGDIPEGYSVSREKKERFSLILESASTNQTSMYLCASKTSGANTGELFFGEGSRLTVL.

This chain joins TRBV30 and TRBJ1-6, with D unclear. The CDR3 loop spans 12 amino acids. Germline V gene lookup returns CDR1 GTSNPN and CDR2 SVGIG (reference sequence). Trimming removed 4 bases at V and 7 bases at J, with 8 bases between. The CDR3 is CAWTLRNSPLHF. In DNA form, the CDR3 reads TGTGCCTGGACTCTGAGAAATTCACCCCTCCACTTT.

The chain uses TRBV4-2 and TRBJ2-4, with 9 bases matching TRBD1. The CDR3 loop spans 17 amino acids. The germline V gene encodes CDR1 LGHNA and CDR2 YNFKEQ. The trim removed 1 base at V and 8 bases at J, leaving 12 bases unmatched. CDR3 region: CASSQVAGTGQEYIQYF. The CDR3 DNA follows: TGTGCCAGCAGCCAAGTCGCCGGGACAGGGCAAGAGTACATTCAGTACTTC.

V is TRBV5-5 and J is TRBJ1-2, with TRBD1 matching 10 bases. Germline lookup yields CDR1 SGHKS and CDR2 YYEKEE (reference sequence). The CDR3 has 13 residues. Trimming cost V 4 bases and J 8 bases; bases outside gene matches: 5. The CDR3 sequence: CASSTGTGDGYTF. CDR3 bases: TGTGCCAGCAGCACCGGGACAGGGGACGGCTACACCTTC. Combining the CDR3 with reference TRBV5-5 and TRBJ1-2 gives the whole variable domain DAGVTQSPTHLIKTRGQQVTLRCSPISGHKSVSWYQQVLGQGPQFIFQYYEKEERGRGNFPDRFSARQFPNYSSELNVNALLLGDSALYLCASSTGTGDGYTFGSGTRLTVV.

The CDR3: CASSQSPLDRLSYEQYF. For the CDR3, the DNA is TGCGCCAGCAGCCAAAGTCCCCTAGACAGATTAAGCTACGAGCAGTACTTC. The rearrangement uses TRBV4-1 and TRBJ2-7; tentatively, D is TRBD1 (5 bases). The CDR3 has 17 residues. From germline, CDR1 is MGHRA and CDR2 YSYEKL. V lost 2 bases and J lost 3, with 20 bases in between.

This clone was found a few times. This chain links TRBV12-3 or TRBV12-4 with TRBJ2-5; weak D call: TRBD1 (6 bases). Trimming took 6 bases from V and 7 from J, leaving 15 bases between them. There are 13 residues in the CDR3. The CDR3: CASSRDTERTQYF. The CDR3 DNA is TGTGCCAGCAGCCGGGACACCGAAAGGACCCAGTACTTC.

Only a few counts were recorded for this clone. V gene TRBV19 combines with J gene TRBJ2-2; the match to TRBD2 covers 8 bases. Germline lookup yields CDR1 LNHDA and CDR2 SQIVND (reference sequence). V trimming: 2 bases; J trimming: 6 bases; junction bases outside the gene matches: 14. The CDR3 is 18 amino acids. The CDR3 reads CASSIPRRRSGKSGELFF. As DNA, the CDR3 is TGTGCCAGTAGTATACCACGACGACGTAGCGGGAAATCCGGGGAGCTGTTTTTT.